This entry lists 20 T cell receptor beta chains sequenced from one sample in a study of blood T cell repertoires in COVID-19. Clones were read by immunoSEQ multiplex PCR, and TCRdb kept only the in-frame ones, dropping some. The profile shows roughly 80,000 clones, less than 90% of them singletons. What was sequenced was peripheral blood. Receptor source: a human donor in a cohort sampled during active COVID-19.

This rearrangement joins TRBV7-8 to TRBJ1-3; unclear D gene. The CDR3 loop spans 16 amino acids. Between the trimmed V and J ends, which lost 3 bases and 3 bases, there was a span of 15 bases. Germline CDR1 and CDR2: SGHVS and FQNEAQ. CDR3 nucleotides: TGTGCCAGCAGCTTCGGTGGTTCTCGTCATGGAAACACCATATATTTT. Encoded protein: CASSFGGSRHGNTIYF.

The V call is TRBV4-1, the J call TRBJ1-2, with 7 bases aligning to TRBD1. CDR3 length: 11 residues. Germline lookup yields CDR1 MGHRA and CDR2 YSYEKL. V gave up 6 bases and J gave up 8 bases; unmatched junction bases: 3. CDR3 loop: CASRQGFGYTF. In DNA form, the CDR3 reads TGCGCCAGCAGACAGGGGTTCGGCTACACCTTC.

The chain couples TRBV6-6 to TRBJ1-4; D unclear. Per the germline V gene, CDR1 is MNHNY and CDR2 is SVGAGI (reference sequence). This CDR3 spans 16 amino acids. Trimming shortened V by 2 bases and J by 0 bases, and 10 bases separated the two germline ends. In DNA form, the CDR3 reads TGTGCCAGCAGTTACCCGACTAAGGCAACTAATGAAAAACTGTTTTTT. The encoded protein is CASSYPTKATNEKLFF.

The rearrangement uses TRBV30 and TRBJ2-7, with D tentatively TRBD2 (5 bases). The V end was cut by 5 bases, the J end by 2 bases, with 10 bases between. The CDR3 covers 12 residues. CDR1 GTSNPN and CDR2 SVGIG come from the germline V gene (reference sequence). The CDR3: CAWGAVTYEQYF. DNA of the CDR3: TGTGCCTGGGGAGCGGTTACCTACGAGCAGTACTTC.

The chain combines TRBV28 with TRBJ2-7, with D possibly TRBD1 on 5 matching bases. The CDR3 consists of 14 residues. Germline CDR1 and CDR2: MDHEN and SYDVKM. V dropped 2 bases and J dropped 3 bases, with 11 bases sitting between them. The CDR3 sequence is CASSLGADRYEQYF. CDR3 bases: TGTGCCAGCAGTTTAGGGGCGGACCGCTACGAGCAGTACTTC.

The chain carries TRBV10-1 and TRBJ2-4, with a tentative D call TRBD2 (5 bases). The CDR3 has 12 residues. Germline CDR1 is WNHNN and CDR2 is SYGVQD (reference sequence). Trimming pared 8 bases from V and 9 bases from J, leaving 14 bases between. The CDR3: CASGSGSGIQYF. The CDR3 bases are TGCGCCAGCGGGTCGGGGTCTGGCATTCAGTACTTC.

This clone was detected only once. This chain links TRBV4-2 with TRBJ2-2, with 7 bases aligning to TRBD2. Germline V CDR1 and CDR2: LGHNA, YNFKEQ. V lost 0 bases and J lost 7; bases outside the gene matches: 5. This CDR3 comprises 15 residues. CDR3 amino acids: CASSQDRGGIGELFF. The CDR3 region has the DNA TGTGCCAGCAGCCAAGATCGGGGAGGGATCGGGGAGCTGTTTTTT.

The gene calls are TRBV5-1 and TRBJ1-2; D unclear. The CDR3 runs 14 residues. Trimming shortened V by 2 bases and J by 8 bases, and 16 bases separated the two germline ends. From germline, CDR1 is SGHRS and CDR2 YFSETQ. The CDR3: CASSLLLGRNGYTF. The CDR3 DNA follows: TGCGCCAGCAGCTTATTACTGGGCAGGAACGGCTACACCTTC.

A single count supports this clone. The chain recombines TRBV1 with TRBJ2-1; the table calls TRBD2, which could not be checked here. TRBV1 is a known pseudogene. The CDR3 spans 20 residues. This chain's CDR3 is CTSSQDLRLAGAPKYNEQFF. In DNA, the CDR3 is TGCACCAGCAGCCAAGATTTGCGGCTAGCGGGGGCTCCGAAATACAATGAGCAGTTCTTC.

The V call is TRBV6-5, the J call TRBJ2-6; TRBD1 might be the D (5 bases). Deletions cut 6 bases from V and 2 bases from J, with 11 bases between. This CDR3 region has 15 residues. Germline CDR1 MNHEY, CDR2 SVGAGI. The CDR3 bases are TGTGCCAGCAGCCAATCAGGGACTGGGGCCAACGTCCTGACTTTC. This sequence encodes CASSQSGTGANVLTF.

The chain recombines TRBV5-4 with TRBJ1-6; perhaps TRBD1 as D (6 bases). V lost 0 bases to trimming and J lost 7 bases, with 8 bases between them. CDR3 length: 14 residues. Per the germline V gene, CDR1 is SGHNT and CDR2 is YYREEE (reference sequence). CDR3 in amino acids: CASSLDRANSPLHF. Written as DNA, the CDR3 is TGTGCCAGCAGCTTGGACAGGGCAAATTCACCCCTCCACTTT.

The chain has TRBV2 and TRBJ2-1; D may be TRBD1 (5 bases). V lost 6 bases and J lost 8, with 8 bases in between. This CDR3 has 11 amino acids. CDR1 is SNHLY and CDR2 is FYNNEI in the germline V gene. The CDR3 spells CASRQVDEQFF. CDR3 bases: TGTGCCAGCAGACAGGTCGATGAGCAGTTCTTC.

The chain joins TRBV4-1 to TRBJ2-1, with D perhaps matching TRBD2 (6 bases). Trimming cost V 3 bases and J 0 bases, with 15 bases left between them. CDR1 and CDR2 (germline): MGHRA, YSYEKL. CDR3 size: 17 residues. The CDR3 here is CASSQGIRDSSYNEQFF. The CDR3 DNA follows: TGCGCCAGCAGCCAGGGAATCCGGGACTCCTCCTACAATGAGCAGTTCTTC.

This chain joins TRBV5-1 and TRBJ2-2; D might be TRBD1 (6 bases). Looked up from germline, CDR1 is SGHRS and CDR2 is YFSETQ. The CDR3 totals 16 residues. Trimming shortened V by 4 bases and J by 5 bases, and 18 bases separated the two germline ends. CDR3 in DNA: TGCGCCAGCAGCGCCGACAGGACCCGAGGTACCGGGGAGCTGTTTTTT. As protein: CASSADRTRGTGELFF.

The chain joins TRBV5-1 to TRBJ2-6, with 8 bases matching TRBD1. Germline-derived CDR1 and CDR2 are SGHRS and YFSETQ. V shed 0 bases, J shed 0 bases, and the junction held 11 bases outside the gene matches. This CDR3 is built from 20 residues. In DNA form, the CDR3 reads TGCGCCAGCAGCTTGGGATACCAGGGGGCTCTATTCTCTGGGGCCAACGTCCTGACTTTC. As protein: CASSLGYQGALFSGANVLTF.

The rearrangement uses TRBV28 and TRBJ2-1; D is possibly TRBD1 (6 bases). V gave up 4 bases and J gave up 2 bases, with 15 bases separating them. The CDR3 spans 16 residues. Germline CDR1 reads MDHEN; CDR2 reads SYDVKM. CDR3 DNA: TGTGCCAGCAGTTCCGCGGACAGAATTCCCTACAATGAGCAGTTCTTC. This gives the protein CASSSADRIPYNEQFF.

The V gene is TRBV5-1, the J gene TRBJ2-7; D perhaps matches TRBD1 (6 bases). The CDR3 is 13 amino acids. Germline lookup yields CDR1 SGHRS and CDR2 YFSETQ. Trimming cost V 3 bases and J 7 bases, with 14 bases left between them. The CDR3 region has the DNA TGCGCCAGCAGCTATCTTGACAGGCAAGAGCAGTACTTC. Protein product: CASSYLDRQEQYF.

In its sample, this clone was seen once. This rearrangement joins TRBV9 to TRBJ2-1; TRBD1 matches at 8 bases. J lost 4 bases, V lost 1 base, and 4 bases had no gene match. From germline, CDR1 is SGDLS and CDR2 YYNGEE. CDR3 length equals 15 residues. The CDR3 DNA follows: TGTGCCAGCAGCGTACAGGGGGCGGGTTACAATGAGCAGTTCTTC. Residues: CASSVQGAGYNEQFF.

V usage is TRBV2 and J usage is TRBJ1-3; 7 nucleotides line up with TRBD1. CDR1 and CDR2 (germline): SNHLY, FYNNEI. Losses at the gene ends were 3 bases for V and 1 base for J; bases not matched to a gene: 3. The CDR3 spans 15 residues. The DNA of the CDR3 is TGTGCCAGCAGTGAGGGCAGGGGGTCTGGAAACACCATATATTTT. It codes for CASSEGRGSGNTIYF.

This rearrangement joins TRBV5-1 to TRBJ2-7; 11 nucleotides line up with TRBD2. The trim removed 4 bases at V and 4 bases at J, leaving 4 bases unmatched. The CDR3 length is 14 residues. Germline assignment: CDR1 SGHRS and CDR2 YFSETQ. The CDR3 sequence is CASSTTSGSYEQYF. The CDR3 coding sequence is TGCGCCAGCAGCACCACTAGCGGGAGTTACGAGCAGTACTTC.